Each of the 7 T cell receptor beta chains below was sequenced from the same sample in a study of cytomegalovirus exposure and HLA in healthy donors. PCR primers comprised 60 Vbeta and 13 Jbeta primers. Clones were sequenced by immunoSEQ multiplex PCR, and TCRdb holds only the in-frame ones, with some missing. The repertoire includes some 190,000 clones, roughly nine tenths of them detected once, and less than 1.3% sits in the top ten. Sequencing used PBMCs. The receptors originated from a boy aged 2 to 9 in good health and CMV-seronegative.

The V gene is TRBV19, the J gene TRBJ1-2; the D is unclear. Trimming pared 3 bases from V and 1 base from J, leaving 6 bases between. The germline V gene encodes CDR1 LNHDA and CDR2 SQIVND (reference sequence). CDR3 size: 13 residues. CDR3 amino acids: CASSIVGNYGYTF. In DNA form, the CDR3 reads TGTGCCAGTAGTATCGTCGGTAACTATGGCTACACCTTC.

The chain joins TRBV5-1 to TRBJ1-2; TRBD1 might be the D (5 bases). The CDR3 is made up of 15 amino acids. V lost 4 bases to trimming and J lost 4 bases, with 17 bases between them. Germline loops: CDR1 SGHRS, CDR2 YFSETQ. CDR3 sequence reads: CASSGWAPGGYGYTF. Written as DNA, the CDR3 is TGCGCCAGCAGCGGGTGGGCACCCGGGGGCTATGGCTACACCTTC.

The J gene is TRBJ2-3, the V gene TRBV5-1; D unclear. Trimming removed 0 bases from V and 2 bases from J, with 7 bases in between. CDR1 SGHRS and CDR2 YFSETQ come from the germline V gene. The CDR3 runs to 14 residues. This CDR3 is CASSLGTYTDTQYF. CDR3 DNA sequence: TGCGCCAGCAGCTTGGGAACTTACACAGATACGCAGTATTTT. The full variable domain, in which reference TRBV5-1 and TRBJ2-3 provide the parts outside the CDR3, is KAGVTQTPRYLIKTRGQQVTLSCSPISGHRSVSWYQQTPGQGLQFLFEYFSETQRNKGNFPGRFSGRQFSNSRSEMNVSTLELGDSALYLCASSLGTYTDTQYFGPGTRLTVL.

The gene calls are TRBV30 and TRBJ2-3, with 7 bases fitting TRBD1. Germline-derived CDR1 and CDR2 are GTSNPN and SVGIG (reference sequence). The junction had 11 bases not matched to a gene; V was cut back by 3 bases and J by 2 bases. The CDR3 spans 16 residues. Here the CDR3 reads CAWRAFLQGLTDTQYF. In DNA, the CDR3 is TGTGCCTGGAGAGCTTTCCTACAGGGGCTCACAGATACGCAGTATTTT.

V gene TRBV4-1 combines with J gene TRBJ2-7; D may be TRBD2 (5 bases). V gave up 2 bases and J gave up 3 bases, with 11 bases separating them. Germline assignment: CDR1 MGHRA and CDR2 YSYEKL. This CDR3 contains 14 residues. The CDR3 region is CASSQILADYEQYF. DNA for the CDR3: TGCGCCAGCAGCCAAATTCTAGCAGACTACGAGCAGTACTTC.

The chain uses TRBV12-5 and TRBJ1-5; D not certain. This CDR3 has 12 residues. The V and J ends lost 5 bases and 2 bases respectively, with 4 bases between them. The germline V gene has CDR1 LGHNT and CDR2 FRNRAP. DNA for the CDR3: TGTGCTAGTGGTACAGGCAATCAGCCCCAGCATTTT. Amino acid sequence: CASGTGNQPQHF. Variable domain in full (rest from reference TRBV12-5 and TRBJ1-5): DARVTQTPRHKVTEMGQEVTMRCQPILGHNTVFWYRQTMMQGLELLAYFRNRAPLDDSGMPKDRFSAEMPDATLATLKIQPSEPRDSAVYFCASGTGNQPQHFGDGTRLSIL.

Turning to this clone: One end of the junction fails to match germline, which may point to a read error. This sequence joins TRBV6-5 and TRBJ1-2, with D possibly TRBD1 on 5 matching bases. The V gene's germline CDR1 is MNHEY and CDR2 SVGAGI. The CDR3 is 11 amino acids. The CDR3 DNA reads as TGTGCCAGCAGTTACCCGCGGGGGACCGTCTTC. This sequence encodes CASSYPRGTVF.